Only a few counts were recorded for the clone carrying this T cell receptor (beta chain). This CDR3 region has 13 residues. V lost 7 bases to trimming and J lost 4 bases, with 10 bases between them. TCRdb re-derived calls from the 5' RACE reads in MiXCR, one entry per CDR3 protein. The data contain about 41,000 distinct CDR3 sequences, less than 35% of them singletons. The rearrangement uses TRBV12-3 or TRBV12-4 and TRBJ2-2; possible D gene TRBD1, 6 bases. The sequence was collected from a female donor with breast cancer. Input material: memory CD4+ T cells sorted from a lymph node. Subset in this sample: memory CD4+ T cells, CD4+CD45RO+CD25-. CDR3 sequence reads: CASNRQATGELFF. The CDR3 nucleotides are TGTGCCAGCAATCGACAGGCCACCGGGGAGCTGTTTTTT.